Presented here are 4 T cell receptor beta chains from one specimen sequenced in a study of T cell responses to AZD1222 COVID-19 vaccine. Measured with immunoSEQ multiplex PCR; TCRdb has only the in-frame clones, and not every one. The sample holds 90,000 to 120,000 clones, about nine tenths seen once. The specimen comprised peripheral blood, sampled 28 days after the second AZD1222 dose. The receptors shown here come from an adult who received the AZD1222 COVID-19 vaccine.

This sequence joins TRBV12-5 and TRBJ2-2, with TRBD1 identical over 7 bases. The J segment lost 1 base and the V segment lost 6 bases, leaving 17 bases of the junction unmatched. There are 19 residues in the CDR3. Germline V gives CDR1 LGHNT, CDR2 FRNRAP. CDR3 nucleotides: TGTGCTAGTGGGTCCGGGACAGCTATCTCGATAGAGAACACCGGGGAGCTGTTTTTT. Its translation: CASGSGTAISIENTGELFF.

For the CDR3, the DNA is TGTGCTAGTGGCTCCACCGTGGAGGATCAGCCCCAGCATTTT. Translation: CASGSTVEDQPQHF. The chain links TRBV12-5 to TRBJ1-5; D remains ambiguous. This CDR3 contains 14 residues. CDR1 LGHNT and CDR2 FRNRAP come from the germline V gene. V lost 6 bases, J lost 5 bases, and 14 bases lay in between.

The chain joins TRBV28 to TRBJ1-6; D is uncertain. V lost 11 bases, J lost 7 bases, and 18 bases lay in between. Per germline, CDR1 MDHEN and CDR2 SYDVKM. The CDR3 length is 14 residues. CDR3 in amino acids: CAWGRNNANSPLHF. CDR3 nucleotide sequence: TGTGCCTGGGGTAGGAATAACGCCAATTCACCCCTCCACTTT.

V gene TRBV11-3 combines with J gene TRBJ2-1; D may be TRBD1 (6 bases). Germline V gene data show CDR1 as SGHNT and CDR2 as YENEEA. V was shortened by 1 base and J by 0 bases, with 10 bases between the two germline ends. This CDR3 contains 16 residues. CDR3 sequence (DNA): TGTGCCAGCAGCTTAGTGGTGGGGGCCTCCTACAATGAGCAGTTCTTC. The encoded protein is CASSLVVGASYNEQFF.